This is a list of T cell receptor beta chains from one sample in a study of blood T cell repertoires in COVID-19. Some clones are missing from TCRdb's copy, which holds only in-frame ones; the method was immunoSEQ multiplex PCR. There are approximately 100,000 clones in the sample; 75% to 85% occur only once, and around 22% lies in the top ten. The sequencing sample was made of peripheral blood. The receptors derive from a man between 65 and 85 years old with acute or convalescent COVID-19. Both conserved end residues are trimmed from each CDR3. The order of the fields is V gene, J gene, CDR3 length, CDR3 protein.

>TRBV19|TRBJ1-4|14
ASSSPGGPTNEKLF
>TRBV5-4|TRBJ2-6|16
ASSRLAGLSSGANVLT
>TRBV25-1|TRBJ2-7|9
ASRVGYEQY
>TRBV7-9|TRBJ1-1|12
ASRPGAYDSEAF
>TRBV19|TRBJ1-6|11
ASSDRVDSPLH
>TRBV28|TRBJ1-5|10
ASISGNQPQH
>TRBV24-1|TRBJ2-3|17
ATSDFLGSGGPSTDTQY
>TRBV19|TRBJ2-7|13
ASSIGQARTYEQY
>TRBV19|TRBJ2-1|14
ASSHAPTSAYNEQF
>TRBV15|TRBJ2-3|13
ATSREHRDTDTQY
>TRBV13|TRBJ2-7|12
ASSSRTSGRLQY
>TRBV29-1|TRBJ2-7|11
SAGQGEQSEQY
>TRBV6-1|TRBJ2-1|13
ASSEEGLAGSEQF
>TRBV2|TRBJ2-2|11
ASSEVERGELF
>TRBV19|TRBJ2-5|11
ASSISLQETQY
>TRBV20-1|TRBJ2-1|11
SASRDSHNEQF
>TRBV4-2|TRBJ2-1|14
ASSQESSGVYNEQF
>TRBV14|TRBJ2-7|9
ASSQALGQY
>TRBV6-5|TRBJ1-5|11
ASSWTGEQPQH
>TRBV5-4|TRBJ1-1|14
ASSLGGLRSNTEAF
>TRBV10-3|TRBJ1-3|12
ASGVENSGNTIY
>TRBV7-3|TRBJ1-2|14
ASSDKESAVPYGYT
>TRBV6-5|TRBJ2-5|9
ASSQMETQY
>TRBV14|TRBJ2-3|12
ASSLTGRTDTQY
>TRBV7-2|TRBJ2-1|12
ASSYPAAYNEQF
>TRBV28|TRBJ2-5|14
ASSLGGQGGMETQY
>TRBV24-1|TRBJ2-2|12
ATSVSGGTGELF
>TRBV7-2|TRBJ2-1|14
ASRSHRDRAYNEQF
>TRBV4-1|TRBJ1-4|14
ASSQSGQGPNEKLF
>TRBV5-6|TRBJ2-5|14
ASSPETSGLQETQY
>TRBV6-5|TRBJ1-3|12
ASSLRTGGNTIY
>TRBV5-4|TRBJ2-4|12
ASSSRDNKNIQY
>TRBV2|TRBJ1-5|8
ASGPEPQH
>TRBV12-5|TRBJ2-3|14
ASGLGTTRTTDTQY
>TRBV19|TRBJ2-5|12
ASSTSGSQETQY
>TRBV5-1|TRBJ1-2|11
ASSSTGFNGYT
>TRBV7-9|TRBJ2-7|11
ASSVAGLYEQY
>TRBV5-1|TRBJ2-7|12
ASRASGASYEQY
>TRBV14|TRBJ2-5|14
ASSQARAGGRETQY
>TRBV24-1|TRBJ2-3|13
ATSGGQGRADTQY
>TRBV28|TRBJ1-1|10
ASSAQVTEAF
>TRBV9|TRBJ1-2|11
ASSPRGGYGYT
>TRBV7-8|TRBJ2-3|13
ASSRVSGSTDTQY
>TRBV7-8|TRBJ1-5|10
ASSPSGQPQH
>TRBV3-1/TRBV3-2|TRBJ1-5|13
ASSQDWAVWQPQH
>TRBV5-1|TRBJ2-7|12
ASSSGQGSYEQY
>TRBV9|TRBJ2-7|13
ASSAGGTSGIEQY